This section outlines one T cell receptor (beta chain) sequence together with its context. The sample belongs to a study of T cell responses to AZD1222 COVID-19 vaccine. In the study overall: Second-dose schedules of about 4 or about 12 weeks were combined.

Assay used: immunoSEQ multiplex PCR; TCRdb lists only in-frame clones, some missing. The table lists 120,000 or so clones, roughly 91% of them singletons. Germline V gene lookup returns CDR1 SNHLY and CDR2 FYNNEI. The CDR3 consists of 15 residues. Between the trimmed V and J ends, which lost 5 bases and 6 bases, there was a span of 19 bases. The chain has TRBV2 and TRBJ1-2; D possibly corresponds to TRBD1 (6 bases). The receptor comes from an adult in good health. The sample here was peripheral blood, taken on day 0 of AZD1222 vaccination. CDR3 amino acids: CASSPADSSGHGYTF. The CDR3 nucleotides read TGTGCCAGCAGTCCCGCGGACAGTTCAGGCCATGGCTACACCTTC.